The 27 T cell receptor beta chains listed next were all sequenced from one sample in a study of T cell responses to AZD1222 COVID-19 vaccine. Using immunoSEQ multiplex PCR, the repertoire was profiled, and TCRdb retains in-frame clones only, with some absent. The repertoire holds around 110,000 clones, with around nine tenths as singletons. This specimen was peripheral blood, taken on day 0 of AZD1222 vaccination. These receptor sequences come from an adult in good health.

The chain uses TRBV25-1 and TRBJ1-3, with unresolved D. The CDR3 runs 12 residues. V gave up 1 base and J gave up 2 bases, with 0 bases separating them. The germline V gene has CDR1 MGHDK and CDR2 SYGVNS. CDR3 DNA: TGTGCCAGCAGTGAATCTGGAAACACCATATATTTT. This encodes CASSESGNTIYF.

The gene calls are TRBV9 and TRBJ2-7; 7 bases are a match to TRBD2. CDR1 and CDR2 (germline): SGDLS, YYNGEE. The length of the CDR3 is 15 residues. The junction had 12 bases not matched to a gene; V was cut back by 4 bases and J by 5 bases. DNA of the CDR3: TGTGCCAGCAGCCGGCTGGGGGGGAACAGCGACGAGCAGTACTTC. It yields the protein CASSRLGGNSDEQYF.

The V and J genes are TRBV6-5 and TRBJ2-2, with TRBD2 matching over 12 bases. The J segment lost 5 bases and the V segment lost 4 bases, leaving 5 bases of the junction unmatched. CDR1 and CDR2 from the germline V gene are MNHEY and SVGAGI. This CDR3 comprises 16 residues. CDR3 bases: TGTGCCAGCAGTTTACCTAGCGGGAGGGCTACCGGGGAGCTGTTTTTT. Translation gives CASSLPSGRATGELFF.

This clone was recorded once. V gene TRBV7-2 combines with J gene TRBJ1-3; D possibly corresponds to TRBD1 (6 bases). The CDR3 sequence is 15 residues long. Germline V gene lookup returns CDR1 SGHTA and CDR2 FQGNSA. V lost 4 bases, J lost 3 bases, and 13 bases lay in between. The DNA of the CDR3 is TGTGCCAGCAGCTCCGGGGGGGCAGGTGGAAACACCATATATTTT. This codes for CASSSGGAGGNTIYF.

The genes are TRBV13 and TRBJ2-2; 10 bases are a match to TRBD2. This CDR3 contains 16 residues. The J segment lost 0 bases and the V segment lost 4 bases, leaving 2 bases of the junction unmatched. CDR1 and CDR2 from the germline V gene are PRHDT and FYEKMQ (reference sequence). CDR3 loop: CASSYGLAANTGELFF. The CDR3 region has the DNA TGTGCCAGCAGCTACGGACTAGCGGCGAACACCGGGGAGCTGTTTTTT.

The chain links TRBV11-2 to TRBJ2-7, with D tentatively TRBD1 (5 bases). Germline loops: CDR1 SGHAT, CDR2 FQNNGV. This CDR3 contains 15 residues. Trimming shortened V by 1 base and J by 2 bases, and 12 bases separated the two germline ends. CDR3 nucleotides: TGTGCCAGCAGCTTAGGAATAGCAGGGACCTACGAGCAGTACTTC. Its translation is CASSLGIAGTYEQYF.

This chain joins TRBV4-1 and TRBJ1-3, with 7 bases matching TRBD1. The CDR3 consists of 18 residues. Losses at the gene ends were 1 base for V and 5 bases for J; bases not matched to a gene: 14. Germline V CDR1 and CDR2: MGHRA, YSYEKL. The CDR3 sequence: CASSQGAGGPRGRNTIYF. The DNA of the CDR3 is TGCGCCAGCAGCCAAGGGGCAGGGGGACCTCGGGGACGAAACACCATATATTTT.

DNA of the CDR3: TGCAGCGTTGAAGCATCCATACCCTATGGCTACACCTTC. Encoded protein: CSVEASIPYGYTF. The genes are TRBV29-1 and TRBJ1-2; D is unresolved. V shed 1 base and J shed 4 bases, with 10 bases lying between them. The CDR3 runs 13 residues. Looked up from germline, CDR1 is SQVTM and CDR2 is ANQGSEA.

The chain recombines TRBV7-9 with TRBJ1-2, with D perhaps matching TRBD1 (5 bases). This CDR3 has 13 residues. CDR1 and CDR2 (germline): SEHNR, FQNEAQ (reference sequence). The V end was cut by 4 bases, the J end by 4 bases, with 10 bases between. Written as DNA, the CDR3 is TGTGCCAGCAGCTGGGACCGACTCTATGGCTACACCTTC. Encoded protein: CASSWDRLYGYTF.

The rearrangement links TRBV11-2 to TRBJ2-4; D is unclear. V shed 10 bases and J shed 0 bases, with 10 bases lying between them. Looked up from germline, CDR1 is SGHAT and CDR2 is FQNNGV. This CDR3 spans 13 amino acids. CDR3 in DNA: TGTGCCACGCGACCGCTAGCCAAAAACATTCAGTACTTC. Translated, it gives CATRPLAKNIQYF.

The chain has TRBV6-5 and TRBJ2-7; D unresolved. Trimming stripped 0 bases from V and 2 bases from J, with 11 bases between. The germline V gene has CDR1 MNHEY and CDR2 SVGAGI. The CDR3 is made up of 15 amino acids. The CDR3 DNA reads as TGTGCCAGCAGTTACTCGGTACCGCCTACCTACGAGCAGTACTTC. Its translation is CASSYSVPPTYEQYF.

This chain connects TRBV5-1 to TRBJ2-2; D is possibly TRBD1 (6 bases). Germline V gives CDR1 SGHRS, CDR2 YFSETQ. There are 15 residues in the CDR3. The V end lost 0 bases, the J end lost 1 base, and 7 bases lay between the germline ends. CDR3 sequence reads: CASSLAGQNTGELFF. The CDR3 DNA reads TGCGCCAGCAGCTTGGCGGGACAGAACACCGGGGAGCTGTTTTTT. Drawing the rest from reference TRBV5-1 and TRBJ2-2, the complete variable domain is KAGVTQTPRYLIKTRGQQVTLSCSPISGHRSVSWYQQTPGQGLQFLFEYFSETQRNKGNFPGRFSGRQFSNSRSEMNVSTLELGDSALYLCASSLAGQNTGELFFGEGSRLTVL.

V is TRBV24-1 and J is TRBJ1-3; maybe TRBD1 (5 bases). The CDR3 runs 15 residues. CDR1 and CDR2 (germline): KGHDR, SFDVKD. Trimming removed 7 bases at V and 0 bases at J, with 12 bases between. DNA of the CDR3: TGTGCCACCAGAGGACAAGGCAGCTCTGGAAACACCATATATTTT. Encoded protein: CATRGQGSSGNTIYF.

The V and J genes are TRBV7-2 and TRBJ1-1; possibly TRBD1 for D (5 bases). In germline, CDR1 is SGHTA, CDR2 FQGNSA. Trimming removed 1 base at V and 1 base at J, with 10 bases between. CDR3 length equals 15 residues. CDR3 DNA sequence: TGTGCCAGCAGCTTAGTGGCAGGGTCGAACACTGAAGCTTTCTTT. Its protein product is CASSLVAGSNTEAFF.

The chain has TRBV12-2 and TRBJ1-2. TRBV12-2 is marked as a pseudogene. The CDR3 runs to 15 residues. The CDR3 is CASRLEGNYTYGYTF. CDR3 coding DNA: TGTGCAAGTCGCTTAGAAGGGAATTATACCTATGGCTACACCTTC.

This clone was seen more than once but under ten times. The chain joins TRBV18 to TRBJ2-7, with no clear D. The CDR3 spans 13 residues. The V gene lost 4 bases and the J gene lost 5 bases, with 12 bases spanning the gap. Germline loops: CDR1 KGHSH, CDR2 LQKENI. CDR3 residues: CASSQSDPHEQYF. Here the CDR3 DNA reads TGTGCCAGCTCACAGAGTGATCCCCACGAGCAGTACTTC.

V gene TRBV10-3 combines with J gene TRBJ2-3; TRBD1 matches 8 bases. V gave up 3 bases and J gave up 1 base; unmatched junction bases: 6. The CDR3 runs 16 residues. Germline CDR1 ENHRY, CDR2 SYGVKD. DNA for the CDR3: TGTGCCATCAGTGACCCGGGGGACAGGCGCACAGATACGCAGTATTTT. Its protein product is CAISDPGDRRTDTQYF.

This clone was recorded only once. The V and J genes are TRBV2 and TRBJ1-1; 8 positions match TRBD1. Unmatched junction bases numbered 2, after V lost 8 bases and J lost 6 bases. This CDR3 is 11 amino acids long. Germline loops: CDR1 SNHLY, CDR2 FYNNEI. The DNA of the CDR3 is TGTGCCAGCGACAGGGGCTCTGAAGCTTTCTTT. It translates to CASDRGSEAFF.

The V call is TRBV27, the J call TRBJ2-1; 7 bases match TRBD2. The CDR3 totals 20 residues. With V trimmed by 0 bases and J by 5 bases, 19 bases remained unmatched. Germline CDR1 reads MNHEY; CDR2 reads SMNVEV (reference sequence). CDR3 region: CASSLSSPSLAGVFHNEQFF. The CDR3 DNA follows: TGTGCCAGCAGTTTATCGTCGCCCTCATTGGCGGGAGTTTTCCACAATGAGCAGTTCTTC.

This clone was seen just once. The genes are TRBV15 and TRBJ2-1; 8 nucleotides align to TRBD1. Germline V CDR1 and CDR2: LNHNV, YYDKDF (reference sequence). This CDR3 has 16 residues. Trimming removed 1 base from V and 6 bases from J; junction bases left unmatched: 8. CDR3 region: CATSRVGTGPRNEQFF. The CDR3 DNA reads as TGTGCCACCAGCAGAGTCGGGACAGGCCCTCGCAATGAGCAGTTCTTC.

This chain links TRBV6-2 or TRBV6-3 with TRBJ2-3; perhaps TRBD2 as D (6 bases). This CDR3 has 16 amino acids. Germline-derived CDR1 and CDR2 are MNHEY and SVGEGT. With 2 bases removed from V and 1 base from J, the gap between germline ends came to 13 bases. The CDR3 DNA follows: TGTGCCAGCAGTTACGGGGGGACCCGTCGCACAGATACGCAGTATTTT. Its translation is CASSYGGTRRTDTQYF.

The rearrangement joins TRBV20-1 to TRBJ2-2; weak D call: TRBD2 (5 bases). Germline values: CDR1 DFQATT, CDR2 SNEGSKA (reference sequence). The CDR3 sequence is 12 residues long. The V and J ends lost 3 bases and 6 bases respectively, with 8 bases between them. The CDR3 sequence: CSASRGSGELFF. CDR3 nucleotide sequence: TGCAGTGCTAGTCGAGGGTCCGGGGAGCTGTTTTTT.

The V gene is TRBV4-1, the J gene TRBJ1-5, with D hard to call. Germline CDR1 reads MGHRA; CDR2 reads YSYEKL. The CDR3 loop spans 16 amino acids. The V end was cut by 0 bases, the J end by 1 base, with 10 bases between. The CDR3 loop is CASSQDVGFSNQPQHF. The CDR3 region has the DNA TGCGCCAGCAGCCAAGATGTCGGGTTCAGCAATCAGCCCCAGCATTTT.

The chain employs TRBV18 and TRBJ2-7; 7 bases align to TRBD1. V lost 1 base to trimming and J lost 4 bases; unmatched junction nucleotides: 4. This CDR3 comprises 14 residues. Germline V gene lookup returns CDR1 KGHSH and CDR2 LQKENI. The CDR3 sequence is CASSPQGQLYEQYF. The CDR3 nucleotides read TGTGCCAGCTCACCACAGGGACAGCTGTACGAGCAGTACTTC.

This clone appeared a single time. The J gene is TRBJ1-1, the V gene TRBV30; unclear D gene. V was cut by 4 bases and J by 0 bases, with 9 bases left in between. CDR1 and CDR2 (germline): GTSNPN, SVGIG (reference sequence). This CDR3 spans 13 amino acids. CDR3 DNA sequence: TGTGCCTGGATTTCGTCACTGAACACTGAAGCTTTCTTT. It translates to CAWISSLNTEAFF.

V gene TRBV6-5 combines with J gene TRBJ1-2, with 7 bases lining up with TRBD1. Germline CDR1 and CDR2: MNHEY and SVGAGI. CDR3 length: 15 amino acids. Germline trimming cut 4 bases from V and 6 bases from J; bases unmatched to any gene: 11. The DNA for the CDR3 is TGTGCCAGCAGTTCCCCCTTATGGGACAGAAATGGCTACACCTTC. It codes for CASSSPLWDRNGYTF.

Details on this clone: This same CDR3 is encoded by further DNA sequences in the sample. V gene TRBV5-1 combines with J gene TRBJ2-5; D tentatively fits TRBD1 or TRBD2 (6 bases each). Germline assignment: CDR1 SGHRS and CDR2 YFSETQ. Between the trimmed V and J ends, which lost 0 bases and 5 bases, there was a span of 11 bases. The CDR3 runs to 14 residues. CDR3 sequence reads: CASSLGRGLETQYF. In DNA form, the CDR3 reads TGCGCCAGCAGCTTGGGCAGGGGACTCGAGACCCAGTACTTC. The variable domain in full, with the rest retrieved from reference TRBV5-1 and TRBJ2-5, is KAGVTQTPRYLIKTRGQQVTLSCSPISGHRSVSWYQQTPGQGLQFLFEYFSETQRNKGNFPGRFSGRQFSNSRSEMNVSTLELGDSALYLCASSLGRGLETQYFGPGTRLLVL.